This TCR beta chain is from a study of blood T cell repertoires in COVID-19. Looking at the study overall: From the United States, Italy and Spain came samples of acute and convalescent COVID-19. T cells, B-cell-depleted T cells, or PBMCs provided the cDNA or gDNA that served as material.

Germline values: CDR1 ENHRY, CDR2 SYGVKD. V was clipped by 0 bases and J by 3 bases, with 5 bases between them. This CDR3 comprises 13 residues. Authors' methods: Reference gene primers were amplified, and this amplification served to estimate nucleated cell counts. This table comes from immunoSEQ multiplex PCR, and its TCRdb copy is limited to in-frame clones, with some not included. V, J and clone size were drawn from that table, and D and trimming were deduced from the DNA. The sample yields roughly 160,000 clones, approximately 90% seen once. V is TRBV10-3 and J is TRBJ1-2; D might be TRBD1 (5 bases). Sequences were obtained from peripheral blood. This receptor was identified in a man aged 45-65 years who had recovered from COVID-19. The DNA for the CDR3 is TGTGCCATCAGTGAGTCGACAGACTATGGCTACACCTTC. This encodes CAISESTDYGYTF.